This TCR beta chain was identified in a study of blood T cell repertoires in COVID-19. Only in-frame clones appear in the TCRdb table, and some are missing; sequencing was by immunoSEQ multiplex PCR. Of roughly 310,000 clones listed, 85% to 90% are singletons. With 5 bases removed from V and 3 bases from J, the gap between germline ends came to 17 bases. This CDR3 is built from 15 residues. Germline V lookup: CDR1 SQVTM, CDR2 ANQGSEA. It was during active infection that Seattle patients were enrolled and then longitudinally followed. The chain couples TRBV29-1 to TRBJ2-1; D is perhaps TRBD2 (5 bases). The TCR comes from a woman younger than 45 with COVID-19, enrolled during active disease. Sequencing was done on a sample of peripheral blood. The CDR3 nucleotides are TGCAGCGTTCCAGTAACTAGGACCTTCTACAATGAGCAGTTCTTC. Translation gives CSVPVTRTFYNEQFF.